Listed below are T cell receptor beta chains from one sample, sequenced in a study of blood T cell repertoires in COVID-19. The data were produced by immunoSEQ multiplex PCR, yet TCRdb's version contains in-frame clones alone and is incomplete. The table includes about 180,000 clones, 85% to 90% detected once. The sequenced sample consisted of peripheral blood. Receptor source: a woman aged 25-40 years with active or convalescent COVID-19. Both conserved end residues are part of each CDR3. D genes are given only for firm matches.

V gene: TRBV28
D gene: NA
J gene: TRBJ1-6
CDR3 protein: CASRDTGRAPLHF
CDR3 DNA: TGTGCCAGCAGGGACACAGGGAGGGCACCCCTCCACTTT

V gene: TRBV6-5
D gene: NA
J gene: TRBJ1-5
CDR3 protein: CASSYSSEYQPQHF
CDR3 DNA: TGTGCCAGCAGTTACTCTTCAGAATATCAGCCCCAGCATTTT

V gene: TRBV28
D gene: TRBD2
J gene: TRBJ2-3
CDR3 protein: CASRMGLAGSTDTQYF
CDR3 DNA: TGTGCCAGCAGGATGGGACTAGCGGGTTCCACAGATACGCAGTATTTT

V gene: TRBV5-4
D gene: NA
J gene: TRBJ1-1
CDR3 protein: CASRAANTEAFF
CDR3 DNA: TGTGCCAGCAGGGCTGCGAACACTGAAGCTTTCTTT

V gene: TRBV4-1
D gene: TRBD1
J gene: TRBJ1-3
CDR3 protein: CASSRQGTSGNTIYF
CDR3 DNA: TGCGCCAGCAGCCGACAGGGAACCTCTGGAAACACCATATATTTT

V gene: TRBV2
D gene: NA
J gene: TRBJ1-4
CDR3 protein: CASTTYEAEKLFF
CDR3 DNA: TGTGCCAGCACCACTTACGAGGCGGAAAAACTGTTTTTT

V gene: TRBV27
D gene: TRBD1
J gene: TRBJ1-2
CDR3 protein: CASSPRTGGSWGYTF
CDR3 DNA: TGTGCCAGCAGTCCCCGGACAGGGGGTTCTTGGGGCTACACCTTC

V gene: TRBV19
D gene: NA
J gene: TRBJ2-2
CDR3 protein: CASSMLGGTNTGELFF
CDR3 DNA: TGTGCCAGTAGTATGCTAGGGGGAACGAACACCGGGGAGCTGTTTTTT

V gene: TRBV19
D gene: NA
J gene: TRBJ1-4
CDR3 protein: CASSPYVATNEKLFF
CDR3 DNA: TGTGCCAGTAGCCCTTATGTTGCAACTAATGAAAAACTGTTTTTT

V gene: TRBV10-3
D gene: NA
J gene: TRBJ1-4
CDR3 protein: CAISERGTNEKLFF
CDR3 DNA: TGTGCCATCAGTGAAAGAGGGACTAATGAAAAACTGTTTTTT